Listed below are T cell receptor beta chains from one sample, sequenced in a study of identifying expanded T cells in peripheral blood. The protocol was immunoSEQ multiplex PCR, while the TCRdb copy is restricted to in-frame clones and leaves out a portion. The sample carries approximately 80,000 clones, 84% recorded once. The material sequenced was blood. The receptors come from a person aged 18-70 years in good health. Each CDR3 is given with its conserved first and last residue. The D gene is left open where the match is weak.

j_call v_call d_call cdr3_aa
TRBJ2-1 TRBV6-1 TRBD1 CASREGQGTYNEQFF
TRBJ1-1 TRBV19 TRBD1 CASSGQGARTEAFF
TRBJ2-4 TRBV27 - CASSPGNQNIQYF
TRBJ1-4 TRBV7-2 - CASSTGLREKLFF
TRBJ2-2 TRBV6-5 - CASSKDQGPGELFF
TRBJ1-5 TRBV19 TRBD1 CASSIGDRGLQQPQHF
TRBJ2-1 TRBV5-6 TRBD1 CASSFWDRPYNEQFF
TRBJ2-7 TRBV5-1 - CASSRGGFGHEQYF
TRBJ2-3 TRBV5-1 - CATSREDDTQYF
TRBJ2-4 TRBV25-1 TRBD1 CASSTTGGRNIQYF
TRBJ1-4 TRBV4-3 - CASSQDTGSYEKLFF
TRBJ1-5 TRBV19 TRBD1 CASSVTGGSNQPQHF
TRBJ2-3 TRBV18 - CASSPPVPSTDTQYF
TRBJ1-4 TRBV28 - CASTSHGQGIYEKLFF
TRBJ2-7 TRBV28 - CASSLVPYEQYF
TRBJ2-3 TRBV4-2 TRBD2 CASSQPRESSTDTQYF
TRBJ2-5 TRBV2 - CASSAVTETQYF
TRBJ1-1 TRBV27 - CASSFAGGVNTEAFF
TRBJ2-1 TRBV6-1 - CAATGRSNEQFF
TRBJ1-3 TRBV6-1 - CASSETTGSGNTIYF
TRBJ2-1 TRBV9 TRBD1 CASSPRGQGGRHVYNEQFF
TRBJ2-5 TRBV7-2 - CASSLYGWETQYF
TRBJ2-1 TRBV6-5 TRBD2 CASGREAYNEQFF
TRBJ2-5 TRBV30 TRBD1 CAWSVLAGGKETQYF
TRBJ2-1 TRBV9 TRBD1 CASSVTGGPYNEQFF
TRBJ1-1 TRBV27 - CASSVQGGPEAFF
TRBJ2-2 TRBV6-4 - CASSDKTATGELFF
TRBJ1-1 TRBV6-1 - CASTGDEFMNTEAFF
TRBJ2-7 TRBV7-9 - CASSLPERYEQYF
TRBJ2-1 TRBV27 - CASSQGGSNEQFF
TRBJ2-3 TRBV18 - CASSLRGTTPPYTDTQYF
TRBJ2-2 TRBV11-1 - CASQGGAANTGELFF
TRBJ2-5 TRBV7-9 - CASSFLGNQETQYF
TRBJ2-5 TRBV5-1 - CASSLFGVQETQYF
TRBJ2-7 TRBV6-5 - CASSYSFSGYEQYF
TRBJ1-1 TRBV30 TRBD1 CAWRLPTGRTEAFF
TRBJ1-1 TRBV5-6 - CASSLGGNTEAFF
TRBJ2-7 TRBV14 TRBD1 CASSHWDRSTYEQYF
TRBJ2-5 TRBV5-6 TRBD1 CASSLTGGETQYF
TRBJ1-4 TRBV6-5 - CASSSLAGYNEKLFF
TRBJ1-6 TRBV28 TRBD1 CASSLFRTGDSPLHF
TRBJ2-6 TRBV7-4 - CASSLRDLGANVLTF
TRBJ1-2 TRBV7-2 - CASSLRIFQGGYGYTF
TRBJ2-7 TRBV9 TRBD2 CASSVKAGADEQYF
TRBJ2-7 TRBV25-1 - CASSELQATYEQYF
TRBJ2-5 TRBV19 - CASSISHTGIAETQYF
- TRBV5-1 - CASSSTHRATEQYF
TRBJ1-4 TRBV25-1 TRBD1 CASSRQGYEKLFF
TRBJ1-1 TRBV5-4 - CASSVRGGTEAFF
TRBJ1-5 TRBV28 - CASRAYSNQPQHF
TRBJ2-3 TRBV9 TRBD2 CASSRGLAGGPGADTQYF
TRBJ2-1 TRBV19 - CASSIQSQARAEQFF
TRBJ1-5 TRBV28 - CASTVGGQGQPQHF
TRBJ2-1 TRBV6-6 TRBD1 CASRPGTDNEQFF